Reported below is one TCR beta chain. The protocol was immunoSEQ multiplex PCR, while the TCRdb copy is restricted to in-frame clones and leaves out a portion. The sample includes more than 200,000 clones, around four fifths of them seen just once. The CDR3 loop spans 12 amino acids. Unmatched junction bases numbered 10, after V lost 5 bases and J lost 14 bases. The germline V gene has CDR1 SGHRS and CDR2 YFSETQ. The data derive from a study of blood T cell repertoires in COVID-19. The gene calls are TRBV5-1 and TRBJ2-1, with 7 bases matching TRBD2. The clonotype originates from a man between 35 and 55 years old with acute or convalescent COVID-19. Source material: peripheral blood. The DNA for the CDR3 is TGCGCCAGCAGTCGCCGGGGGGATGGAGAGTTCTTC. Its translation: CASSRRGDGEFF.